This TCR beta chain stems from a study of T-cell memory formation after mild COVID-19. This clonotype appeared a few times. Its specificity is unknown. Whole-study results and caveats: A second wave expanding day 15 to 37 was CD4+-biased; contracting clones were balanced.

A 5'RACE reaction primed in the constant segment made cDNA libraries of TCR alpha and TCR beta, and these carried sample barcodes and UMIs. MiXCR was run by TCRdb on the 5' RACE reads, yielding one entry per CDR3 protein. The sample shows 220,000 or so distinct CDR3 sequences, about 9.2% of them seen only once. From germline, CDR1 is MDHEN and CDR2 SYDVKM. Trimming took 5 bases from V and 1 from J; bases not matched to a gene: 6. This CDR3 spans 16 amino acids. Sequencing was carried out using PBMCs or a T cell subset sorted from them (not recorded which). This TCR was sampled from a man between 18 and 35 years old who had mild COVID-19 (a few samples of this study predate the infection). Cell type and time point are not known. The chain recombines TRBV28 with TRBJ2-3; TRBD2 matches 10 bases. CDR3 protein: CASSRTSGYGTDTQYF. The CDR3 DNA reads TGTGCCAGCAGTCGGACTAGCGGCTACGGCACAGATACGCAGTATTTT.